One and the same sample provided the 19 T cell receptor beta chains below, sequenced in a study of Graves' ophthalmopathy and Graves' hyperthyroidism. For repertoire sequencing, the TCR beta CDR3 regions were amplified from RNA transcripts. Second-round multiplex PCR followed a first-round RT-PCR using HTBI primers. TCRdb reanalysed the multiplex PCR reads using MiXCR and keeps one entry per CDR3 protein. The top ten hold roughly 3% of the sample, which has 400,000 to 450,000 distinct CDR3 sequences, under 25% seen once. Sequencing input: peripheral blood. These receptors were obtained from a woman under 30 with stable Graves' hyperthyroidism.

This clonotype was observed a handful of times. CDR3: CASSGALNTEAFF. The CDR3 nucleotides are TGTGCCAGCAGTGGAGCTTTGAACACTGAAGCTTTCTTT. The V and J genes are TRBV28 and TRBJ1-1; D ambiguous. Trimming shortened V by 5 bases and J by 0 bases, and 7 bases separated the two germline ends. Germline CDR1 and CDR2: MDHEN and SYDVKM. The CDR3 consists of 13 residues.

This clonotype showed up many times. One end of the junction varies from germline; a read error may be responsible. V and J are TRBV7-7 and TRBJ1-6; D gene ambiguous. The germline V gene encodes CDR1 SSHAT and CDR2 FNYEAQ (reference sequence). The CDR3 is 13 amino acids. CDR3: CASSLTDNSPLHF. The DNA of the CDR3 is TGTGCTAGCAGCTTAACGGATAATTCACCCCTCCACTTT.

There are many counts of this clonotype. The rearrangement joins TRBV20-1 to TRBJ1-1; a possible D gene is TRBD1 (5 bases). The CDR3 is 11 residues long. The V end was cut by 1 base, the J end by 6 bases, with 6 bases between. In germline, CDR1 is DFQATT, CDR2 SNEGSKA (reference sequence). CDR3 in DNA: TGCAGTGCTAGAGGGGACGCTGAAGCTTTCTTT. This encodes CSARGDAEAFF.

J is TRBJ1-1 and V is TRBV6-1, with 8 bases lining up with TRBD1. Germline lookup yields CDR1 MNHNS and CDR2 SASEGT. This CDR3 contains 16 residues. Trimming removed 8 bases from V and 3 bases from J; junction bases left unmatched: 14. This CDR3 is CASASGGYIGDTEAFF. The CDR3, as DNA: TGTGCCAGCGCCTCAGGGGGCTATATCGGAGACACTGAAGCTTTCTTT.

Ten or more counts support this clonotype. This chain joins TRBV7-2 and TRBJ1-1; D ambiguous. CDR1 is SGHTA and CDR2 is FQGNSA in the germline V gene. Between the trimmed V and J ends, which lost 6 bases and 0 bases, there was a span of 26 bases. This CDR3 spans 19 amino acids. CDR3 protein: CASSQGGWWGARMNTEAFF. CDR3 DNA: TGTGCCAGCAGTCAAGGAGGGTGGTGGGGTGCGCGAATGAACACTGAAGCTTTCTTT.

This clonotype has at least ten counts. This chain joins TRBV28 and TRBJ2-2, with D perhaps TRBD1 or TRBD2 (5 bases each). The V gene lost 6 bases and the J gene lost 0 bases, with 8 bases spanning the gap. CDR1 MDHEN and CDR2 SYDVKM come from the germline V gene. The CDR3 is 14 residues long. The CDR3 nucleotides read TGTGCCAGCAGCGGGACCACGAACACCGGGGAGCTGTTTTTT. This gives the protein CASSGTTNTGELFF.

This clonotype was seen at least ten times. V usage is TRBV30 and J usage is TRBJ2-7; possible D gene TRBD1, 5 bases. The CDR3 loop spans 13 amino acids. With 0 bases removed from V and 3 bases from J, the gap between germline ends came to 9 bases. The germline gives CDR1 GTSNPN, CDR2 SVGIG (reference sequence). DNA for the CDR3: TGTGCCTGGAGTGTAAAGGGGATCTACGAGCAGTACTTC. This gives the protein CAWSVKGIYEQYF. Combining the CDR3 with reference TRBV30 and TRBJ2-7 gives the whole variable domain SQTIHQWPATLVQPVGSPLSLECTVEGTSNPNLYWYRQAAGRGLQLLFYSVGIGQISSEVPQNLSASRPQDRQFILSSKKLLLSDSGFYLCAWSVKGIYEQYFGPGTRLTVT.

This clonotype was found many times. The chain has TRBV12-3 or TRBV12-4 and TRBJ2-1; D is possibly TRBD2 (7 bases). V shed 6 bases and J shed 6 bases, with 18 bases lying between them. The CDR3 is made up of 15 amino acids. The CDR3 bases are TGTGCCAGCAGACCCTTGGGGGGGCAAAGCAATGAGCAGTTCTTC. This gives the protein CASRPLGGQSNEQFF.

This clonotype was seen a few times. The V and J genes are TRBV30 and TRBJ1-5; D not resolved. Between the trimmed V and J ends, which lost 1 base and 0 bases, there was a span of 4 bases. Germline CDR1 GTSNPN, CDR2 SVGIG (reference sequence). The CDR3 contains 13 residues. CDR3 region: CAWSGYSNQPQHF. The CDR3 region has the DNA TGTGCCTGGAGTGGTTATAGCAATCAGCCCCAGCATTTT.

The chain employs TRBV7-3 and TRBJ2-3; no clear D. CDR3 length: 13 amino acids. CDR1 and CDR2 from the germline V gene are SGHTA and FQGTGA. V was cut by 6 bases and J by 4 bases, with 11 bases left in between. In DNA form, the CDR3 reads TGTGCCAGCAGTCCCCATGCTCCAGATACGCAGTATTTT. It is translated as CASSPHAPDTQYF.

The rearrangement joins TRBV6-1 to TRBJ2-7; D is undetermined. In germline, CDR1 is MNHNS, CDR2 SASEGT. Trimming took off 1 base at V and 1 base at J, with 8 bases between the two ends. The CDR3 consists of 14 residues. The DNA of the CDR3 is TGTGCCAGCAGTGAAGGCGTCGGATCCTACGAGCAGTACTTC. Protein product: CASSEGVGSYEQYF.

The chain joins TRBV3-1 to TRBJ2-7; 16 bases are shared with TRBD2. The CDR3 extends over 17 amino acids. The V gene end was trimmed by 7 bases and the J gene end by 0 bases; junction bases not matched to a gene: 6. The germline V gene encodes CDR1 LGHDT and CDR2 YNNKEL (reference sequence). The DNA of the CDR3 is TGTGCCAGCACCTGGGGACTAGCGGGAGGGGACTCCTACGAGCAGTACTTC. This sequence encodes CASTWGLAGGDSYEQYF.

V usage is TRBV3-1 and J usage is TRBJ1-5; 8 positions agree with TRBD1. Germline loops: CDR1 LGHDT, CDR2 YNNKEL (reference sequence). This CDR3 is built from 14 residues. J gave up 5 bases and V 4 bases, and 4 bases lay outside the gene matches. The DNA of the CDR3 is TGTGCCAGCAGCCCCGGACAGGGCTATCAGCCCCAGCATTTT. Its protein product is CASSPGQGYQPQHF.

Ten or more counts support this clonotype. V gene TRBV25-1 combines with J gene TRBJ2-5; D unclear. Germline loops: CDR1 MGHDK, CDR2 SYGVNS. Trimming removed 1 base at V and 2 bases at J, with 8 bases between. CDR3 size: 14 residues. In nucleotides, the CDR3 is TGTGCCAGCAGTGAATGGGCCGGACAAGAGACCCAGTACTTC. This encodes CASSEWAGQETQYF.

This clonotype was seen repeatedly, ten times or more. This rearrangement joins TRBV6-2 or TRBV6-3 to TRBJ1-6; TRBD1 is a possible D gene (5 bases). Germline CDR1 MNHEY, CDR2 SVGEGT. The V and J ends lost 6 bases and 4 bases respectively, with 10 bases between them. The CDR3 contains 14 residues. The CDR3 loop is CASRPGPYNSPLHF. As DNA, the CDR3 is TGTGCCAGCAGACCGGGACCTTATAATTCACCCCTCCACTTT.

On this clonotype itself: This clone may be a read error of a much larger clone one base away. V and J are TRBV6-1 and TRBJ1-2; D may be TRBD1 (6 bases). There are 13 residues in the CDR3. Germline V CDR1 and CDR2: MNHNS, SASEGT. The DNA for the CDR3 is TGTGCCAGCAGCAGGGACAACCTCTATGGCTACAACTTC. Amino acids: CASSRDNLYGYNF.

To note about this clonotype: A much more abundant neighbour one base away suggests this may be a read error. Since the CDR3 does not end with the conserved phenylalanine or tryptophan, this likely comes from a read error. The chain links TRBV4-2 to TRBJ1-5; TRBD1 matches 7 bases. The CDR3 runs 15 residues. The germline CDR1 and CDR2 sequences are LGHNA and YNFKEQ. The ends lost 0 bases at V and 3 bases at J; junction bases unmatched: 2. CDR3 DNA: TGTGCCAGCAGCCAAGAGGGACAGTTCAATCAGCCCCAGCATCTT. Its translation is CASSQEGQFNQPQHL.

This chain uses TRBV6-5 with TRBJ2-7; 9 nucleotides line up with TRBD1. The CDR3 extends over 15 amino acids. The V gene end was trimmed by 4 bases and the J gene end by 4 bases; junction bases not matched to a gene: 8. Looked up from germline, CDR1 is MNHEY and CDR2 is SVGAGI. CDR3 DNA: TGTGCCAGCAGTTCCGGGACAGGGATGTCTTACGAGCAGTACTTC. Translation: CASSSGTGMSYEQYF.

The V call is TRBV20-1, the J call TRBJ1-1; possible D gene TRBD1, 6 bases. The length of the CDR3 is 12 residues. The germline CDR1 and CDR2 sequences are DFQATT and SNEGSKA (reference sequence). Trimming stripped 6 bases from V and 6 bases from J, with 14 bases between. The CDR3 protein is CSAEIQGPEAFF. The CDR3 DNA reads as TGCAGTGCCGAAATACAGGGCCCTGAAGCTTTCTTT.